Shown below are 8 T cell receptor beta chains from a single sample sequenced in a study of T cells after yellow fever vaccination. TCRdb ran MiXCR on the 5' RACE reads and lists one entry per CDR3 protein. The profile shows approximately 300,000 distinct CDR3 sequences, around 10% of them singletons. The sequenced sample was CD4+ T cells sorted from PBMCs, obtained 45 days after the yellow fever booster vaccination. The origin of the receptors is a man aged 18 to 29 who received the YFV17D yellow fever vaccine.

V gene TRBV6-5 combines with J gene TRBJ1-2; D gene unclear. The V gene lost 6 bases and the J gene lost 7 bases, with 12 bases spanning the gap. Germline V lookup: CDR1 MNHEY, CDR2 SVGAGI. There are 12 residues in the CDR3. The CDR3 sequence is CASSSISGGYTF. The CDR3 DNA reads TGTGCCAGCAGCTCCATTTCAGGTGGCTACACCTTC.

The chain is built from TRBV6-5 and TRBJ1-1; no reliable D call. From germline, CDR1 is MNHEY and CDR2 SVGAGI. The CDR3 is 15 amino acids. Trimming stripped 2 bases from V and 3 bases from J, with 13 bases between. CDR3 loop: CASSYATKGDTEAFF. In DNA form, the CDR3 reads TGTGCCAGCAGTTACGCTACCAAGGGCGACACTGAAGCTTTCTTT.

V usage is TRBV12-3 or TRBV12-4 and J usage is TRBJ1-1; 9 nucleotides line up with TRBD1. The CDR3 is made up of 11 amino acids. Trimming removed 8 bases from V and 10 bases from J; junction bases left unmatched: 5. For the CDR3, the DNA is TGTGCCAGCCACACAGGGGGCAGAGCTTTCTTT. This gives the protein CASHTGGRAFF.

The chain employs TRBV7-3 and TRBJ2-1; D possibly corresponds to TRBD2 (6 bases). CDR1 and CDR2 (germline): SGHTA, FQGTGA. This CDR3 has 14 amino acids. V was trimmed by 5 bases and J by 1 base, leaving 9 bases between them. CDR3 residues: CASSPGLSYNEQFF. The CDR3 DNA is TGTGCCAGCAGCCCGGGACTGTCCTACAATGAGCAGTTCTTC. Supplemented by reference TRBV7-3 and TRBJ2-1, the full variable domain reads GAGVSQTPSNKVTEKGKYVELRCDPISGHTALYWYRQSLGQGPEFLIYFQGTGAADDSGLPNDRFFAVRPEGSVSTLKIQRTERGDSAVYLCASSPGLSYNEQFFGPGTRLTVL.

The chain couples TRBV5-1 to TRBJ2-5; 7 bases are shared with TRBD2. Germline V gene lookup returns CDR1 SGHRS and CDR2 YFSETQ. V lost 4 bases, J lost 3 bases, and 6 bases stayed unmatched. There are 14 residues in the CDR3. CDR3 DNA: TGCGCCAGCAGCCCGAGCGGGGCCGAAGAGACCCAGTACTTC. It specifies CASSPSGAEETQYF.

The chain employs TRBV5-1 and TRBJ2-3, with D tentatively TRBD2 (5 bases). The CDR3 is 14 amino acids. Germline V gene sequence: CDR1 SGHRS, CDR2 YFSETQ. Trimming pared 7 bases from V and 3 bases from J, leaving 15 bases between. The CDR3 sequence: CASDRGLPTDTQYF. DNA for the CDR3: TGCGCCAGCGACCGCGGGCTACCAACAGATACGCAGTATTTT.

This clonotype has more than one count but fewer than ten. This chain joins TRBV7-2 and TRBJ2-7, with 8 positions matching TRBD1. This CDR3 is 14 amino acids long. Looked up from germline, CDR1 is SGHTA and CDR2 is FQGNSA. V shed 5 bases and J 4 bases; nucleotides not matched to a gene: 7. Here the CDR3 reads CASSPDRDEYEQYF. In nucleotides, the CDR3 is TGTGCCAGCAGCCCGGACAGGGATGAATACGAGCAGTACTTC.

The rearrangement links TRBV4-1 to TRBJ2-2; TRBD2 agrees at 8 bases. After removal of 4 bases from V and 0 bases from J, the junction contained 4 bases not matched to a gene. Germline V gene sequence: CDR1 MGHRA, CDR2 YSYEKL. CDR3 length: 16 amino acids. CDR3 sequence (DNA): TGCGCCAGCAGCCGGGCCGGGGGGGCGAACACCGGGGAGCTGTTTTTT. Translated, it gives CASSRAGGANTGELFF.